The rows below give T cell receptor beta chains drawn from one sample of a study of a mutant IDH1 vaccine in newly diagnosed glioma. This table comes from immunoSEQ multiplex PCR, and its TCRdb copy is limited to in-frame clones, with some not included. The sample carries 50,000 to 65,000 clones, less than 70% recorded once. No antigen has been assigned to these receptors. The starting material was peripheral blood mononuclear cells (PBMCs), obtained from a glioma patient whose treatment included an IDH1 peptide vaccine. These receptors originate from a man in his forties or fifties with glioma. Some clones in this sample may be carry-over from other donors' samples. The CDR3 runs from the conserved cysteine through the conserved F or W. A D gene is named only where the DNA matches it firmly. Only part of the rows carry a size: once, few, many, or a class if the clone is expanded.

J gene,D gene,V gene,clone size,CDR3 DNA,CDR3 protein
TRBJ2-1,NA,TRBV6-5,NA,TGTGCCAGCAGTTACTCGAAATGGGGTAGGGGCAATGAGCAGTTCTTC,CASSYSKWGRGNEQFF
TRBJ2-5,TRBD2,TRBV19,once,TGTGCCAGTCGCGGTAGCGGGGGCCCTCGGGAGACCCAGTACTTC,CASRGSGGPRETQYF
TRBJ2-5,NA,TRBV2,once,TGTGCCAGCCCGAACGGGATTCGCGGTGAGGAGACCCAGTACTTC,CASPNGIRGEETQYF
TRBJ1-1,NA,TRBV6-5,NA,TGTGCCAGCAGTTCGACTACAATGAACACTGAAGCTTTCTTT,CASSSTTMNTEAFF
TRBJ2-7,TRBD1,TRBV14,NA,TGTGCCAGCAGCTGGGGGGACAGGGCCTACTACGAGCAGTACTTC,CASSWGDRAYYEQYF
TRBJ2-7,NA,TRBV18,NA,TGTGCCAGCTCACCCCCTGCTGGTGGCGAGCAGTACTTC,CASSPPAGGEQYF
TRBJ1-2,NA,TRBV30,NA,TGTGCCTGGAGTACAGGGTACGGCTACACCTTC,CAWSTGYGYTF
TRBJ2-2,NA,TRBV5-1,NA,TGCGCCAGCAGCTTGGTGCAGACAAGGACCGGGGAGCTGTTTTTT,CASSLVQTRTGELFF
TRBJ1-1,NA,TRBV6-1,once,TGTGCCAGCAGTGAAGGCAGGGGAAGAGTGAACACTGAAGCTTTCTTT,CASSEGRGRVNTEAFF
TRBJ2-7,TRBD1,TRBV19,NA,TGTGCCAGTAGTATAGGGGACAGCAGCTACGAGCAGTACTTC,CASSIGDSSYEQYF